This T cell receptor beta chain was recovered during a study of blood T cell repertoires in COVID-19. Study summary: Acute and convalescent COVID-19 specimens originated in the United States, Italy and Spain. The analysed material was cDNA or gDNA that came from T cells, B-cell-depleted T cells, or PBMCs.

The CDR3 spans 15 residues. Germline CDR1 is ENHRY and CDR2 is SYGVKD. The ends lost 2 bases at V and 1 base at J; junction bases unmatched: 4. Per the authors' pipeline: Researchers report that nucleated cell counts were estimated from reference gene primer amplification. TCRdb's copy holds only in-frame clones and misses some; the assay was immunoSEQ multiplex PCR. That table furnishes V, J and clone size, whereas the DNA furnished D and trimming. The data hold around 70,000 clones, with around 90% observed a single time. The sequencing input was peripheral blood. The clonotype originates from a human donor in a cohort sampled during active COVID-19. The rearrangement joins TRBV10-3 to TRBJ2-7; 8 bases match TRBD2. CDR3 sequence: CAISERTSLSYEQYF. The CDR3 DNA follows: TGTGCCATCAGTGAGCGGACTAGCCTTTCCTACGAGCAGTACTTC.